This entry describes one T cell receptor beta chain. This specimen belongs to a study of cytomegalovirus exposure and HLA in healthy donors. 13 Jbeta primers and 60 Vbeta primers were used for the PCR. The protocol was immunoSEQ multiplex PCR, while the TCRdb copy is restricted to in-frame clones and leaves out a portion. The table lists 150,000 to 200,000 clones, about 79% of them singletons. Germline V lookup: CDR1 SGHRS, CDR2 YFSETQ. The J segment lost 3 bases and the V segment lost 5 bases, leaving 6 bases of the junction unmatched. The CDR3 consists of 15 residues. The sequence was collected from a woman between 45 and 60 years old in good health and CMV-seropositive. The rearrangement links TRBV5-1 to TRBJ1-4; TRBD1 agrees at 8 bases. The sequenced sample was PBMCs. CDR3 sequence: CASSPGTGPNEKLFF. The CDR3, as DNA: TGCGCCAGCAGTCCTGGGACAGGCCCTAATGAAAAACTGTTTTTT.